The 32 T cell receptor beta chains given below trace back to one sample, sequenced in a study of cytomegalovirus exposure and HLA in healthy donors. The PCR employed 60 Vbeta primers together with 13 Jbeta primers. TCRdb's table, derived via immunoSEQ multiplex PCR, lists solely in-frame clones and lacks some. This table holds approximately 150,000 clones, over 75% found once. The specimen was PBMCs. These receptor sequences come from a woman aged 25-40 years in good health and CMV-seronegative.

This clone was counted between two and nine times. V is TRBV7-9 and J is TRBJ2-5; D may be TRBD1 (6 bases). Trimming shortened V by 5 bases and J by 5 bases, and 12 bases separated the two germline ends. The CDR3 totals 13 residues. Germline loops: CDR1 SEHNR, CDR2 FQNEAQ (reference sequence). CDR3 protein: CASSSRDTETQYF. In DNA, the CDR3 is TGTGCCAGCAGCAGCCGGGACACGGAGACCCAGTACTTC.

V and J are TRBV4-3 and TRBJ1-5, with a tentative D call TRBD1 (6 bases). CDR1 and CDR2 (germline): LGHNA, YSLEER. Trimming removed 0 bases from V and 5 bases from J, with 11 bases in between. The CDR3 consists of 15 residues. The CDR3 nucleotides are TGCGCCAGCAGCCAAGAACCACAGGGCCATCAGCCCCAGCATTTT. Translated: CASSQEPQGHQPQHF.

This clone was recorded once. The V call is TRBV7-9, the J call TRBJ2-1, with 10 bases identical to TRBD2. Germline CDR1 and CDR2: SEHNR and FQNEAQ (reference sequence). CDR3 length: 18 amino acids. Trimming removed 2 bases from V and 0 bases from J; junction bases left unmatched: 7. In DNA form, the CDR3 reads TGTGCCAGCAGCTTACCCTCGACTAGCGGGTTCTCCTACAATGAGCAGTTCTTC. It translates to CASSLPSTSGFSYNEQFF.

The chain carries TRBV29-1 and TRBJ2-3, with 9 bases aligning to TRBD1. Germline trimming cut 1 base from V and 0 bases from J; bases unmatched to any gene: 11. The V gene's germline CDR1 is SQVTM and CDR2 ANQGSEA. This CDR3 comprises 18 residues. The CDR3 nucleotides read TGCAGCGTTGAAGGAATACTGGACAGGGGCCCTAGCACAGATACGCAGTATTTT. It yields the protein CSVEGILDRGPSTDTQYF.

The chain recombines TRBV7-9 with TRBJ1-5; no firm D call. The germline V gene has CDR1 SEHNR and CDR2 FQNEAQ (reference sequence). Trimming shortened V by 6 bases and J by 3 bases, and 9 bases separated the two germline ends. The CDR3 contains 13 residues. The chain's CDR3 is CASRKTPNQPQHF. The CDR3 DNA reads TGTGCCAGCAGAAAGACACCCAATCAGCCCCAGCATTTT. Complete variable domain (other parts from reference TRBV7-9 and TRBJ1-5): DTGVSQNPRHKITKRGQNVTFRCDPISEHNRLYWYRQTLGQGPEFLTYFQNEAQLEKSRLLSDRFSAERPKGSFSTLEIQRTEQGDSAMYLCASRKTPNQPQHFGDGTRLSIL.

The CDR3 DNA sequence: TGCGCCAGCAGTGGGAAGGACAGTTTAACCTACGAGCAGTACTTC. Its protein product is CASSGKDSLTYEQYF. V gene TRBV10-2 combines with J gene TRBJ2-7; D possibly corresponds to TRBD1 (6 bases). Germline CDR1 WSHSY, CDR2 SAAADI. The CDR3 loop spans 15 amino acids. Trimming removed 4 bases at V and 2 bases at J, with 15 bases between.

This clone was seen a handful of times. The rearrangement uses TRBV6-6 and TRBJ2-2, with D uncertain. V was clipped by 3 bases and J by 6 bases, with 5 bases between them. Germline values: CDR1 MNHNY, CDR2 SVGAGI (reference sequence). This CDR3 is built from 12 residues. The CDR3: CASSYLAGELFF. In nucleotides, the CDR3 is TGTGCCAGCAGTTATCTAGCCGGGGAGCTGTTTTTT.

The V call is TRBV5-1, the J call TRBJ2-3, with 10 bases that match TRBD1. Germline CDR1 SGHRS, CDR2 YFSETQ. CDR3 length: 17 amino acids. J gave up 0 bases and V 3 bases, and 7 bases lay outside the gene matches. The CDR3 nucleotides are TGCGCCAGCAGCTCATTAGGACAGGGGGGGAGCACAGATACGCAGTATTTT. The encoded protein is CASSSLGQGGSTDTQYF.

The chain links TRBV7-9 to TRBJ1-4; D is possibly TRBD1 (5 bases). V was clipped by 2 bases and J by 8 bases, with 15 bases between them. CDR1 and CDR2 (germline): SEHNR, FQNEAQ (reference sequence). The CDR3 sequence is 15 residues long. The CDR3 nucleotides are TGTGCCAGCAGCTTAATCGCCCGGGGGGGGGAAAAACTGTTTTTT. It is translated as CASSLIARGGEKLFF. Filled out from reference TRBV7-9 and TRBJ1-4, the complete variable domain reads DTGVSQNPRHKITKRGQNVTFRCDPISEHNRLYWYRQTLGQGPEFLTYFQNEAQLEKSRLLSDRFSAERPKGSFSTLEIQRTEQGDSAMYLCASSLIARGGEKLFFGSGTQLSVL.

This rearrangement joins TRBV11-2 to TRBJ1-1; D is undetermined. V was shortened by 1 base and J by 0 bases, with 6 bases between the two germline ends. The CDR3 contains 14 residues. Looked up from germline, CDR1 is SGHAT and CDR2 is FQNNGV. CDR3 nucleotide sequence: TGTGCCAGCAGCTTAGCCGGGATGAACACTGAAGCTTTCTTT. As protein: CASSLAGMNTEAFF.

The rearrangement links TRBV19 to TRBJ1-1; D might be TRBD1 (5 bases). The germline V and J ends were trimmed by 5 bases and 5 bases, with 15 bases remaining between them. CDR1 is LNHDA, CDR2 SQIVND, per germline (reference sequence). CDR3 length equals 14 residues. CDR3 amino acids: CASSAGWGETEAFF. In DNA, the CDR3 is TGTGCCAGTAGTGCGGGGTGGGGGGAAACTGAAGCTTTCTTT. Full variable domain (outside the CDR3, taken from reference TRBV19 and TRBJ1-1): DGGITQSPKYLFRKEGQNVTLSCEQNLNHDAMYWYRQDPGQGLRLIYYSQIVNDFQKGDIAEGYSVSREKKESFPLTVTSAQKNPTAFYLCASSAGWGETEAFFGQGTRLTVV.

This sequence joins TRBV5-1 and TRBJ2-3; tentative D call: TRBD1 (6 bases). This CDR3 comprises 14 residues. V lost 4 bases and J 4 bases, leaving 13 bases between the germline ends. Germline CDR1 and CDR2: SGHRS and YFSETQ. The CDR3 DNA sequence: TGCGCCAGCAGCCCCTGGACAGATTCAGATACGCAGTATTTT. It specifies CASSPWTDSDTQYF.

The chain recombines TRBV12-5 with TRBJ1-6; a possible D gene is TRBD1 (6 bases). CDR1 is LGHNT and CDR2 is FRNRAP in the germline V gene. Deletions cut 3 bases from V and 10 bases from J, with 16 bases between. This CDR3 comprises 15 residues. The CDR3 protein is CASGLQGPVGSPLHF. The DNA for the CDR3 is TGTGCTAGTGGTTTACAGGGACCGGTTGGGTCACCCCTCCACTTT.

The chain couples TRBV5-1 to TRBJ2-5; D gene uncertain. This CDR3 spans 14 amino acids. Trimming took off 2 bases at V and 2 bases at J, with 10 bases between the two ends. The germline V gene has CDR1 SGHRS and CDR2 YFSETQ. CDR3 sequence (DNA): TGCGCCAGCAGCTTTGTGGCTGATCAAGAGACCCAGTACTTC. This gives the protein CASSFVADQETQYF. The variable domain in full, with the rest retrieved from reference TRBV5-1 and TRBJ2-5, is KAGVTQTPRYLIKTRGQQVTLSCSPISGHRSVSWYQQTPGQGLQFLFEYFSETQRNKGNFPGRFSGRQFSNSRSEMNVSTLELGDSALYLCASSFVADQETQYFGPGTRLLVL.

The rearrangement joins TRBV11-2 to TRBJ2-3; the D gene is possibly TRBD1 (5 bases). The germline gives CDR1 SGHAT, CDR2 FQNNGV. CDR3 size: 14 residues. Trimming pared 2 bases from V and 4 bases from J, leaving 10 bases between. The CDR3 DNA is TGTGCCAGCAGCTTACCTGGCAGGGCAGATACGCAGTATTTT. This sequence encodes CASSLPGRADTQYF.

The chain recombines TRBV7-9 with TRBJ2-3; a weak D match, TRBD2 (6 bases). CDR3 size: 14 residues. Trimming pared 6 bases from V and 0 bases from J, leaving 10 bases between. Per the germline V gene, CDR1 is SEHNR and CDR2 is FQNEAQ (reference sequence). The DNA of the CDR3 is TGTGCCAGCAGGGAGGGTGGTAGCACAGATACGCAGTATTTT. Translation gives CASREGGSTDTQYF.

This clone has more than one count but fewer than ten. In DNA form, the CDR3 reads TGTGCCATCAGTGTCACGCGAGGGCGTGGGGCCAACGTCCTGACTTTC. It yields the protein CAISVTRGRGANVLTF. The chain carries TRBV10-3 and TRBJ2-6; TRBD2 might be the D (5 bases). The CDR3 is made up of 16 amino acids. Germline V CDR1 and CDR2: ENHRY, SYGVKD. Between the trimmed V and J ends, which lost 4 bases and 3 bases, there was a span of 13 bases.

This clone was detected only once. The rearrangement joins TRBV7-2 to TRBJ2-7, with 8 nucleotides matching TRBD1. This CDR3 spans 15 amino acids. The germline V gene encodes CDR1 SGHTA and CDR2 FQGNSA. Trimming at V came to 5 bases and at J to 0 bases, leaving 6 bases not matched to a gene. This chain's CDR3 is CASSSLTGASYEQYF. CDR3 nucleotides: TGTGCCAGCAGCAGCCTGACAGGGGCCTCCTACGAGCAGTACTTC.

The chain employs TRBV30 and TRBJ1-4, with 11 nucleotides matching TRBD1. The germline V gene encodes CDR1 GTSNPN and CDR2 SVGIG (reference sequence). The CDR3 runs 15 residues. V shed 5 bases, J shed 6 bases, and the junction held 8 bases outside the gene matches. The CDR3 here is CAWRTRDRGDEKLFF. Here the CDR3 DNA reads TGTGCCTGGCGGACACGGGACAGGGGGGATGAAAAACTGTTTTTT.

The CDR3 is CASSLRRVTNEQFF. CDR3 nucleotides: TGTGCCAGCAGTTTAAGGCGGGTCACCAATGAGCAGTTCTTC. The V call is TRBV28, the J call TRBJ2-1; D perhaps matches TRBD2 (5 bases). The V and J ends lost 2 bases and 6 bases respectively, with 11 bases between them. The V gene's germline CDR1 is MDHEN and CDR2 SYDVKM. CDR3 size: 14 residues.

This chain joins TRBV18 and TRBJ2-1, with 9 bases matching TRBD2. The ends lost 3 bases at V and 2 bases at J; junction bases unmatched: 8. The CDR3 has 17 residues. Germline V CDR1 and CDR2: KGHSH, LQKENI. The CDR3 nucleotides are TGTGCCAGCTCACCTGTGGGTAGCGGGAGCCCCTACAATGAGCAGTTCTTC. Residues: CASSPVGSGSPYNEQFF.

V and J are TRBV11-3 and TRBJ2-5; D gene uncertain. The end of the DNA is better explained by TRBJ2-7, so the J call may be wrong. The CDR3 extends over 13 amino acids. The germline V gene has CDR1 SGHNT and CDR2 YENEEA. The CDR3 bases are TGTGCCAGCAGCTTAGAAGCTACCAACGAGCAGTACTTC. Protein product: CASSLEATNEQYF.

Here the CDR3 reads CASSQTRSGEQYF. The CDR3 DNA follows: TGTGCCAGCAGCCAAACTAGAAGTGGCGAGCAGTACTTC. The chain carries TRBV4-2 and TRBJ2-7; D might be TRBD2 (5 bases). The CDR3 length is 13 residues. Trimming stripped 2 bases from V and 6 bases from J, with 11 bases between. CDR1 LGHNA and CDR2 YNFKEQ come from the germline V gene.

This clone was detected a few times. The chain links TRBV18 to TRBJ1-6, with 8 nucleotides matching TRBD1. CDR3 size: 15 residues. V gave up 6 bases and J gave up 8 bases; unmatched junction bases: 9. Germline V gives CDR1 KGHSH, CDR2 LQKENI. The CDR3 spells CASSPGQGDDSPLHF. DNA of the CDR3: TGTGCCAGCTCCCCCGGACAGGGTGACGATTCACCCCTCCACTTT.

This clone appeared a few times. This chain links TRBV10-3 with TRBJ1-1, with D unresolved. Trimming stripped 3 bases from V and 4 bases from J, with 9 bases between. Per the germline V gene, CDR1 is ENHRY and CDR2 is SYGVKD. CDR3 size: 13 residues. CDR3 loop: CAISDLGGTEAFF. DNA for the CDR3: TGTGCCATCAGTGATCTAGGAGGCACTGAAGCTTTCTTT.

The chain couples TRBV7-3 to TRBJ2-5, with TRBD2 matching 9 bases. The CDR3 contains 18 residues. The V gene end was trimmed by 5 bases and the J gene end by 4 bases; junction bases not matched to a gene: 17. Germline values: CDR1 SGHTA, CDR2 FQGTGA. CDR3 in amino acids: CASSPDTLAGRGGETQYF. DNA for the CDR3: TGTGCCAGCAGCCCTGACACCCTAGCGGGGCGGGGGGGAGAGACCCAGTACTTC.

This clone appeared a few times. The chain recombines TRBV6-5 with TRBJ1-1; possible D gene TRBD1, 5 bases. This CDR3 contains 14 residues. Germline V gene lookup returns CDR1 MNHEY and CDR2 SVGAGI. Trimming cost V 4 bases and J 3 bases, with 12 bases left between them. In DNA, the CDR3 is TGTGCCAGCAGTTCCTATGGGGCGGACACTGAAGCTTTCTTT. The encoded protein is CASSSYGADTEAFF.

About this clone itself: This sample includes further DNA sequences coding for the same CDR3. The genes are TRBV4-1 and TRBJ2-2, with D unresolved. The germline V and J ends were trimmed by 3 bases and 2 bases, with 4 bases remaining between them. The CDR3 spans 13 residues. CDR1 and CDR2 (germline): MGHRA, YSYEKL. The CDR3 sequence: CASSQRNTGELFF. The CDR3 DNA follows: TGCGCCAGCAGCCAGAGAAACACCGGGGAGCTGTTTTTT.

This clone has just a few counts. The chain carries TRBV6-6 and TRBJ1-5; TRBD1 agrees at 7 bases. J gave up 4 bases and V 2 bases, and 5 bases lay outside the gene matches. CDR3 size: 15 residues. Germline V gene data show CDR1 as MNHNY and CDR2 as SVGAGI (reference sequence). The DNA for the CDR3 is TGTGCCAGCAGTTACACTACAGGGGCTAATCAGCCCCAGCATTTT. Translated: CASSYTTGANQPQHF.

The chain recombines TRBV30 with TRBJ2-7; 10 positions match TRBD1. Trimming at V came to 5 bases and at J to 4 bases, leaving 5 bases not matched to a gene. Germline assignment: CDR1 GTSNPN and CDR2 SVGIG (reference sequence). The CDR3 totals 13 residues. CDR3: CAWGRDRGYEQYF. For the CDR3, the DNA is TGTGCCTGGGGCCGGGACAGGGGATACGAGCAGTACTTC.

CDR3 nucleotides: TGTGCCAGCAGCACAGAGGGGAGGAGGGTCGAGACCCAGTACTTC. This encodes CASSTEGRRVETQYF. The chain couples TRBV9 to TRBJ2-5, with D maybe TRBD2 (6 bases). V shed 4 bases and J shed 5 bases, with 18 bases lying between them. This CDR3 comprises 15 residues. CDR1 is SGDLS and CDR2 is YYNGEE in the germline V gene.

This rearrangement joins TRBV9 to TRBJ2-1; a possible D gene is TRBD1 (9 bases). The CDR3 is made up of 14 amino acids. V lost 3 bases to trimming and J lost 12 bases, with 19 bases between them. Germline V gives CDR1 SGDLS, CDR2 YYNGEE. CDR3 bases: TGTGCCAGCAGCGGCGGGACAGGGACTAGAGGGCAGTTCTTC. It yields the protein CASSGGTGTRGQFF.